The source of this TCR beta chain is a study of vaccination and CD4 T cells after COVID-19. Cultured CD4+ T-cell DNA underwent Oncomine TCR Beta short-read sequencing. One entry per CDR3 protein results from TCRdb running MiXCR on the PCR reads. The sample carries over 9,500 distinct CDR3 sequences, 25% to 30% recorded once. This clonotype was observed a few times. Its cognate antigen is unknown. Treatment meaning: approximately nine-day PBMC culture with coronavirus spike peptide pools or control peptides (ViraFEST assay). T cells were expanded with peptide pools, and expanded clonotypes were identified by TCR sequencing. This CDR3 comprises 17 residues. Germline CDR1 ENHRY, CDR2 SYGVKD. With V trimmed by 5 bases and J by 1 base, 11 bases remained unmatched.

This TCR was recovered from a human donor with COVID-19. The chain is built from TRBV10-3 and TRBJ1-1; 9 bases are shared with TRBD1. The sample was cultured CD4+ T cells from blood. CDR3 DNA: TGTGCCATCAGTTCTACCGGGACAGGGCTAGGGAACACTGAAGCTTTCTTT. Amino acid sequence: CAISSTGTGLGNTEAFF.